The 18 T cell receptor beta chains listed next were all sequenced from one sample in a study of Ad26.COV2.S vaccination and SARS-CoV-2 variants (dated by TCRdb to 2020 to 2022). Library generation was performed with the immunoSEQ multiplex PCR assay. TCRdb holds this immuneACCESS table with in-frame rearrangements only. Some clones are missing; in checked studies, unresolved V genes explain under half, and the rest has no known cause. Across this sample there are more than 300,000 clones, with roughly nine tenths seen only once. Of the sample, around 6.4% is held by the ten largest clones. This specimen's treatment or condition label, per the study, means: approximately 18 received Ad26.COV2.S at low or high dose, single or two shots; several received placebo; per-sample allocation not given. Repertoires of vaccine and placebo recipients were sequenced from samples taken on day 63 after the first injection.

The sample in question was peripheral blood, obtained in a trial of Ad26.COV2.S vaccine versus placebo. The receptors were sampled from a person aged 18-65 years who received the Ad26.COV2.S COVID-19 vaccine or a placebo.

The rearrangement links TRBV10-2 to TRBJ1-1; tentative D call: TRBD1 (5 bases). From germline, CDR1 is WSHSY and CDR2 SAAADI. Trimming cost V 6 bases and J 1 base, with 6 bases left between them. The CDR3 contains 12 residues. The CDR3: CASRDRNTEAFF. In DNA form, the CDR3 reads TGCGCCAGCAGAGACAGGAACACTGAAGCTTTCTTT.

This clone was counted a single time. This chain uses TRBV5-4 with TRBJ1-2; possible D gene TRBD1, 5 bases. The V gene lost 3 bases and the J gene lost 8 bases, with 20 bases spanning the gap. This CDR3 has 15 amino acids. Germline V gene data show CDR1 as SGHNT and CDR2 as YYREEE (reference sequence). CDR3 in DNA: TGTGCCAGCAGCTCAGCGTTACGAGGGGTGGGAGGCTACACCTTC. Amino acid sequence: CASSSALRGVGGYTF.

In the case of this clone: A read error may produce the germline difference seen at one junction end. The chain uses TRBV9 and TRBJ2-1; TRBD2 agrees at 9 bases. The CDR3 totals 14 residues. Germline-derived CDR1 and CDR2 are SGDLS and YYNGEE. The CDR3 region is CASSGIGTGTSFIF. The CDR3 coding sequence is TGTGCCAGCAGCGGAATCGGGACCGGGACTAGCTTTATCTTC.

V and J are TRBV4-3 and TRBJ2-3; D may be TRBD2 (6 bases). CDR3 length: 13 amino acids. Germline V gene data show CDR1 as LGHNA and CDR2 as YSLEER. The V end lost 4 bases, the J end lost 6 bases, and 11 bases lay between the germline ends. CDR3 region: CASSRTTGDTQYF. The DNA of the CDR3 is TGCGCCAGCAGCCGGACTACTGGGGATACGCAGTATTTT.

This sequence joins TRBV10-1 and TRBJ1-2; a weak D match, TRBD1 (6 bases). Germline lookup yields CDR1 WNHNN and CDR2 SYGVQD (reference sequence). The germline V and J ends were trimmed by 2 bases and 4 bases, with 11 bases remaining between them. The CDR3 has 14 amino acids. The DNA of the CDR3 is TGCGCCAGCAGTGAGCGGACAGCGCCCTATGGCTACACCTTC. Its translation is CASSERTAPYGYTF.

Of note for this clone: The limits of the CDR3 on the DNA are not certain, so only TCRdb's listed CDR3 is given. This chain connects TRBV28 to TRBJ2-7; the table's D call, TRBD1, was not checked against the DNA. The CDR3 numbers 15 amino acids, ends counted. Germline lookup yields CDR1 MDHEN and CDR2 SYDVKM. CDR3 loop: CASSTSTGISYEQYF.

The chain has TRBV4-1 and TRBJ1-3; D is possibly TRBD1 (5 bases). This CDR3 contains 20 residues. The V gene lost 2 bases and the J gene lost 0 bases, with 23 bases spanning the gap. Per germline, CDR1 MGHRA and CDR2 YSYEKL. CDR3 in DNA: TGCGCCAGCAGCCAACCTAACCCGGGACGGGGGAAGAGCTCTGGAAACACCATATATTTT. Translation gives CASSQPNPGRGKSSGNTIYF.

The chain combines TRBV19 with TRBJ2-5; TRBD1 aligns across 9 bases. Germline trimming cut 4 bases from V and 5 bases from J; bases unmatched to any gene: 11. Germline V gene sequence: CDR1 LNHDA, CDR2 SQIVND (reference sequence). The CDR3 length is 16 residues. This CDR3 reads CASSRPGQGVFETQYF. For the CDR3, the DNA is TGTGCCAGTAGTAGGCCGGGACAGGGAGTTTTTGAGACCCAGTACTTC.

The chain joins TRBV7-2 to TRBJ2-5, with D perhaps matching TRBD2 (5 bases). V lost 3 bases and J lost 2, with 10 bases in between. The length of the CDR3 is 14 residues. CDR1 SGHTA and CDR2 FQGNSA come from the germline V gene. Here the CDR3 DNA reads TGTGCCAGCAGCTTTGGCGGGCCACAAGAGACCCAGTACTTC. Protein: CASSFGGPQETQYF.

This clone was detected only once. One end of the junction fails to match germline, which may point to a read error. The CDR3 loop reads CAGSMDRDSTEAFF. The CDR3 bases are TGTGCCGGGAGTATGGACAGGGATTCCACTGAAGCTTTCTTT. The chain recombines TRBV30 with TRBJ1-1; TRBD1 matches at 8 bases. In germline, CDR1 is GTSNPN, CDR2 SVGIG (reference sequence). The CDR3 is made up of 14 amino acids.

The rearrangement uses TRBV4-1 and TRBJ2-1, with 14 positions matching TRBD2. V lost 2 bases, J lost 8 bases, and 11 bases stayed unmatched. CDR3 length: 18 residues. Germline V gene data show CDR1 as MGHRA and CDR2 as YSYEKL. In DNA, the CDR3 is TGCGCCAGCAGCCAAACCGGGACTAGCGGGAGTATTGGTCATGAGCAGTTCTTC. It translates to CASSQTGTSGSIGHEQFF.

This clone was seen only once. The chain recombines TRBV7-9 with TRBJ1-2; a possible D gene is TRBD1 (5 bases). Germline V lookup: CDR1 SEHNR, CDR2 FQNEAQ (reference sequence). The V end was cut by 3 bases, the J end by 4 bases, with 12 bases between. The CDR3 runs 14 residues. As DNA, the CDR3 is TGTGCCAGCAGCTTGGACACGGACGTCTATGGCTACACCTTC. As protein: CASSLDTDVYGYTF.

The rearrangement links TRBV19 to TRBJ1-3; no firm D call. CDR1 LNHDA and CDR2 SQIVND come from the germline V gene (reference sequence). V was pared by 4 bases and J by 2 bases, with 9 bases between. The CDR3 extends over 14 amino acids. CDR3 protein: CASSRGSAGNTIYF. CDR3 bases: TGTGCCAGTAGTAGAGGAAGTGCTGGAAACACCATATATTTT.

The chain uses TRBV27 and TRBJ2-7, with D unresolved. V lost 3 bases to trimming and J lost 3 bases, with 9 bases between them. The CDR3 consists of 13 residues. The germline CDR1 and CDR2 sequences are MNHEY and SMNVEV (reference sequence). CDR3 in amino acids: CASSLADDYEQYF. CDR3 in DNA: TGTGCCAGCAGTTTGGCTGATGACTACGAGCAGTACTTC.

The CDR3 sequence is CASSQSSRNQPQHF. For the CDR3, the DNA is TGTGCTAGTAGTCAGTCTAGTCGCAATCAGCCCCAGCATTTT. This chain joins TRBV12-5 and TRBJ1-5; D is ambiguous. Germline CDR1 and CDR2: LGHNT and FRNRAP. The ends were cut back, 8 bases at V and 2 bases at J, with 13 bases in the middle. There are 14 residues in the CDR3. The variable domain in full, with the rest retrieved from reference TRBV12-5 and TRBJ1-5, is DARVTQTPRHKVTEMGQEVTMRCQPILGHNTVFWYRQTMMQGLELLAYFRNRAPLDDSGMPKDRFSAEMPDATLATLKIQPSEPRDSAVYFCASSQSSRNQPQHFGDGTRLSIL.

This clone was seen just once. V usage is TRBV7-8 and J usage is TRBJ2-2; D call uncertain. V lost 5 bases to trimming and J lost 0 bases, with 22 bases between them. Germline values: CDR1 SGHVS, CDR2 FQNEAQ. CDR3 size: 19 residues. Here the CDR3 DNA reads TGTGCCAGCAGCCCGCACCTCGGACGGACCACCTCGAACACCGGGGAGCTGTTTTTT. Its protein product is CASSPHLGRTTSNTGELFF.

The J gene is TRBJ2-2, the V gene TRBV6-2 or TRBV6-3; 8 nucleotides match TRBD1. CDR3 size: 14 residues. V was clipped by 5 bases and J by 3 bases; unmatched bases: 2. The germline CDR1 and CDR2 sequences are MNHEY and SVGEGT. CDR3 loop: CASSGQGHTGELFF. As DNA, the CDR3 is TGTGCCAGCAGTGGACAGGGACACACCGGGGAGCTGTTTTTT.

As regards this clone: Other DNA sequences in this sample translate to the same CDR3. The gene calls are TRBV5-1 and TRBJ1-2; D is ambiguous. There are 13 residues in the CDR3. Trimming removed 5 bases at V and 2 bases at J, with 10 bases between. Per the germline V gene, CDR1 is SGHRS and CDR2 is YFSETQ. CDR3: CASSLTANYGYTF. CDR3 coding DNA: TGCGCCAGCAGTCTGACGGCAAACTATGGCTACACCTTC.